This TCR beta chain was recorded in a study of T cells in Graves' hyperthyroidism and ophthalmopathy. It was RNA transcripts that yielded the amplified TCR beta CDR3 regions. An initial round of RT-PCR targeting the TCR CDR3 relied on the HTBI primer set. TCRdb fed the multiplex PCR reads into MiXCR, producing one record per CDR3 protein. The data contain roughly 570,000 distinct CDR3 sequences, about 43% of them singletons. V shed 3 bases, J shed 5 bases, and the junction held 16 bases outside the gene matches. The CDR3 is made up of 17 amino acids. CDR1 is LNHNV and CDR2 is YYDKDF in the germline V gene (reference sequence).

Sequenced material: peripheral blood or thyroid tissue (not recorded which). The clonotype comes from an adult woman with Graves' disease, either hyperthyroidism or ophthalmopathy (not recorded which). This chain connects TRBV15 to TRBJ2-7; 7 bases line up with TRBD2. The CDR3: CATSSLASGLEGDEQYF. CDR3 nucleotides: TGTGCCACCAGCAGCCTCGCCAGCGGACTAGAGGGTGACGAGCAGTACTTC.